These T cell receptor beta chains were read from a single sample in a study of OX40 agonist ivuxolimab in advanced cancers. Assay used: immunoSEQ multiplex PCR; TCRdb lists only in-frame clones, some missing. The sample yields 35,000 to 45,000 clones, about 90% seen once. Sequenced here: CD4+ or CD8+ T cells sorted from blood, sampled in a trial of the OX40 agonist ivuxolimab. Receptors were obtained from an adult with an advanced solid tumor such as melanoma, head and neck, liver or kidney cancer. Both conserved end residues are trimmed from each CDR3.

v_gene	j_gene	CDR3aa
TRBV9	TRBJ2-1	ASSASGINEQF
TRBV27	TRBJ2-7	ASSFGGSYEQY
TRBV19	TRBJ2-1	ASSIGVPNEQF
TRBV6-5	TRBJ2-3	ASRPGTSETDTQY
TRBV7-6	TRBJ2-3	ASSETLAHTQY
TRBV5-1	TRBJ2-1	ASSSGTGGRYNEQF
TRBV4-3	TRBJ2-1	ASSQEGGGVEEQF
TRBV23-1	TRBJ2-2	ASPFTVHAGGTGELF
TRBV4-1	TRBJ2-3	ASSQAPDSTDTQY
TRBV2	TRBJ2-1	ASFGSGRENEQF
TRBV27	TRBJ2-1	AIQRASGSNEQF
TRBV7-8	.	ASSLSPVYEQY
TRBV6-5	TRBJ2-1	ASSFNRIVEQF
TRBV27	TRBJ2-7	ASSIGTGSYEQY
TRBV10-1	TRBJ2-1	ASSRRTSDYNEQF
TRBV6-1	TRBJ1-1	ASSEAPGSTEAF
TRBV9	TRBJ2-1	ASSGGQGDYGYNEQF
TRBV4-1	TRBJ1-1	ASSQVGGMNTEAF
TRBV6-6	TRBJ2-2	ASSWQNGELF
TRBV6-5	TRBJ2-7	ASRPQDSYEQY
TRBV19	TRBJ2-7	ASSVETSASYEQY
TRBV27	TRBJ1-2	ASSLTGFRGYT
TRBV19	TRBJ1-1	ASADRVNTEAF
TRBV7-2	TRBJ2-7	ASSIDRGAYEQY
TRBV4-1	TRBJ2-7	ASSQETLYEQY
TRBV11-2	TRBJ1-1	ASSYGERDTEAF
TRBV19	TRBJ1-2	ASSAPIYGYT
TRBV29-1	TRBJ1-2	SDRQGEGYGYT
TRBV7-8	TRBJ2-1	ASSYPGTKYNEQF
TRBV5-4	TRBJ1-2	ASSFGQGDGYT
TRBV30	TRBJ2-7	AWSSLRLAGAYEQY
TRBV30	TRBJ2-7	AWRTSGRAEQY
TRBV11-2	TRBJ2-7	ASTPRTSGSPAFDEQY
TRBV18	TRBJ1-6	ASSRQSTKSSYNSPLH
TRBV28	TRBJ1-2	ASSQGLGGYT
TRBV6-5	TRBJ2-2	ASRAGGELF
TRBV4-2	TRBJ2-7	ASSQETSGGYEQY
TRBV10-3	TRBJ1-1	ASQQGKGTEAF
TRBV5-4	TRBJ2-7	ASSLFFKGRGASYEQY
TRBV7-8	TRBJ2-7	ASSSTRIREQY
TRBV14	TRBJ2-1	ASSPLGQGAQF
TRBV4-1	TRBJ1-1	ASSQVPAGMNTEAF
TRBV5-6	TRBJ2-7	ASSLVPSGSYEQY
TRBV7-6	TRBJ2-7	ASSSRPGVNEQY
TRBV2	TRBJ2-7	ASSDGTSGRLTYEQY
TRBV16	TRBJ2-7	ASSPYLTGGEQY
TRBV7-2	TRBJ2-3	ASSFFGRTGTDTQY
TRBV28	TRBJ2-1	ASSFRGSSYNEQF
TRBV4-1	TRBJ1-5	ASSPPGSNQPQH
TRBV9	TRBJ2-7	ASSVEAGSSYEQY
TRBV15	TRBJ2-7	ATSTRDSYEQY
TRBV6-5	TRBJ1-1	ASRFNRANTEAF
TRBV7-9	TRBJ2-1	ASSSWARAANEQF
TRBV5-1	TRBJ2-1	ASSLGSSGSGEQF
TRBV27	TRBJ2-7	ASSLSGTGDYEQY